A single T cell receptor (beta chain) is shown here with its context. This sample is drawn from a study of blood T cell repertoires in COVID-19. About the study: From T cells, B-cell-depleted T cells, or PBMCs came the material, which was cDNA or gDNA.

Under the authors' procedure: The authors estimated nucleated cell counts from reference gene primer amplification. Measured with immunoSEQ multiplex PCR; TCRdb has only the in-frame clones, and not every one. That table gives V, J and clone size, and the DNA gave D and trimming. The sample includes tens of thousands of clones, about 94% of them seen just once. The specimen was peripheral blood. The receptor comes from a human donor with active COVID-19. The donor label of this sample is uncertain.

The CDR3 loop is CASSLRLGQGLPTQHF. In DNA, the CDR3 is TGTGCCAGCAGTTTAAGGTTGGGACAGGGGCTCCCAACCCAGCATTTT. V usage is TRBV27 and J usage is TRBJ1-5; 10 nucleotides match TRBD1. CDR1 MNHEY and CDR2 SMNVEV come from the germline V gene (reference sequence). The CDR3 contains 16 residues. J gave up 11 bases and V 2 bases, and 12 bases lay outside the gene matches.